The entry below describes one T cell receptor beta chain. The antigen is not known. Profiling relied on immunoSEQ multiplex PCR, and the TCRdb table lists in-frame clones only, not all of them. In the table there are 100,000 or so clones, less than 90% of which are singletons. These data originate in a study of graft-versus-host responses after intestinal transplantation. The CDR3 spans 12 residues. The germline CDR1 and CDR2 sequences are GTSNPN and SVGIG (reference sequence). V was clipped by 4 bases and J by 1 base, with 5 bases between them. The sequence came from a human donor who was the organ donor for an intestinal transplant. The sequencing here drew on unstimulated CD4+ T cells sorted from spleen or lymph node cells, taken before transplant. V is TRBV30 and J is TRBJ1-3; unclear D gene. The CDR3 region is CAWTQSGNTIYF. CDR3 in DNA: TGTGCCTGGACCCAATCTGGAAACACCATATATTTT.